The present entry profiles one T cell receptor beta chain with its context. Antigen unknown. Unmatched junction bases numbered 6, after V lost 5 bases and J lost 0 bases. The CDR3 runs to 15 residues. The V gene's germline CDR1 is MNHEY and CDR2 SMNVEV (reference sequence). This sample was included in a study of shared clonotypes between healthy human individuals. Study-level results: Clonotypes shared by all four sorted-subset donors had higher generation probabilities than non-shared clonotypes. An effect of sequencing depth on clonotype sharing among donors was expected.

Clones were sequenced by immunoSEQ multiplex PCR, and TCRdb holds only the in-frame ones, with some missing. The profile shows fewer than 850,000 clones, about nine tenths of them singletons. The source is a man aged 18 to 30 in good health. Some clones in this sample may be carry-over from other donors' samples. The specimen sequenced was memory CD8+ T cells from PBMCs. Regarding subset: CD45RO+ cells pooled with CCR7-negative TemRA cells. The chain has TRBV27 and TRBJ1-2; 7 bases match TRBD1. CDR3 sequence: CASSPRDSSNYGYTF. CDR3 in DNA: TGTGCCAGCAGTCCCAGGGACAGCTCTAACTATGGCTACACCTTC.